This T cell receptor (beta chain) was obtained from a study of T cell clones after liver transplantation. Concerning this clone: Its target is not known.

This table comes from immunoSEQ multiplex PCR, and its TCRdb copy is limited to in-frame clones, with some not included. Among tens of thousands of clones listed, 65% to 85% were seen once. The CDR3 runs to 14 residues. V was cut by 6 bases and J by 11 bases, with 22 bases left in between. From germline, CDR1 is ENHRY and CDR2 SYGVKD. Study findings and constraints: Circulating graft-donor-reactive CD4 TCRbeta sequences fell significantly post-transplant in most of the 8 subjects. In two subjects, few donor cells limited the measurable donor-reactive repertoire. Rather than being deleted, graft donor-reactive T cells may have moved into the graft.

The genes are TRBV10-3 and TRBJ1-1, with D tentatively TRBD1 (6 bases). The source material was CD4+ T cells from blood, sampled before liver transplant. This TCR came from a human donor who received a liver transplant. DNA for the CDR3: TGTGCCATCAGGAAAGGGGGGGAAGTAGTGAATGCTTTCTTT. Encoded protein: CAIRKGGEVVNAFF.